The rows below give T cell receptor beta chains drawn from one sample of a study of T-cell reconstitution after alpha-beta-depleted transplantation in children. MiXCR, run by TCRdb on the PCR reads, gives a single entry per CDR3 protein. The table records around 300,000 distinct CDR3 sequences, over 7% of them present only once. The sample was peripheral blood, taken 360 days after TCRalphabeta/CD19-depleted stem cell transplant. Receptors were obtained from a female patient aged 2 to 10 who had a stem cell transplant for Fanconi anemia, so the T cells may come from the graft donor. Both conserved end residues are part of each CDR3. Each record gives: V gene, D gene, CDR3 length, CDR3 protein. The D gene is left open where the match is weak.

V gene: TRBV28
D gene: -
CDR3 length: 13
CDR3 protein: CASRGDNYYGYTF

V gene: TRBV7-2
D gene: -
CDR3 length: 18
CDR3 protein: CASSLAEDYSSYNSPLHF

V gene: TRBV9
D gene: TRBD2
CDR3 length: 16
CDR3 protein: CASSASSGGAADTQYF

V gene: TRBV3-1
D gene: -
CDR3 length: 13
CDR3 protein: CASSQDSQETQYF

V gene: TRBV7-6
D gene: TRBD1
CDR3 length: 14
CDR3 protein: CASSSETGSYEQYF

V gene: TRBV4-2
D gene: -
CDR3 length: 17
CDR3 protein: CASSQVESGEGGETQYF

V gene: TRBV4-3
D gene: -
CDR3 length: 16
CDR3 protein: CASSQWVEGGNTEAFF

V gene: TRBV7-9
D gene: -
CDR3 length: 13
CDR3 protein: CASSFRVFGTQYF

V gene: TRBV7-3
D gene: -
CDR3 length: 13
CDR3 protein: CASSSLNYNEQFF

V gene: TRBV2
D gene: -
CDR3 length: 14
CDR3 protein: CASSEDRVGETQYF

V gene: TRBV5-1
D gene: -
CDR3 length: 15
CDR3 protein: CASSSDRALNYGYTF

V gene: TRBV2
D gene: TRBD1
CDR3 length: 17
CDR3 protein: CASSGVAGQGPSRPQHF

V gene: TRBV6-2/TRBV6-3
D gene: -
CDR3 length: 13
CDR3 protein: CASSYSGVDTQYF

V gene: TRBV4-2
D gene: -
CDR3 length: 13
CDR3 protein: CASSQAGDTEAFF

V gene: TRBV6-5
D gene: -
CDR3 length: 14
CDR3 protein: CASRPPSSYNEQFF

V gene: TRBV5-1
D gene: -
CDR3 length: 16
CDR3 protein: CASSLFRAGEGETQYF

V gene: TRBV20-1
D gene: TRBD2
CDR3 length: 12
CDR3 protein: CSATGLEETQYF

V gene: TRBV20-1
D gene: -
CDR3 length: 15
CDR3 protein: CSARDWSQGYYGYTF

V gene: TRBV6-5
D gene: -
CDR3 length: 13
CDR3 protein: CASTLETHTEAFF

V gene: TRBV27
D gene: TRBD2
CDR3 length: 18
CDR3 protein: CASSLSGPVAGSSYEQYF

V gene: TRBV7-6
D gene: -
CDR3 length: 14
CDR3 protein: CASSPGIDRDTQYF

V gene: TRBV7-2
D gene: -
CDR3 length: 12
CDR3 protein: CASSLDRPEAFF

V gene: TRBV12-3/TRBV12-4
D gene: -
CDR3 length: 19
CDR3 protein: CASSLAAPGHRRLNEKLFF

V gene: TRBV6-2/TRBV6-3
D gene: TRBD1
CDR3 length: 15
CDR3 protein: CASSSDRVPQETQYF

V gene: TRBV20-1
D gene: -
CDR3 length: 15
CDR3 protein: CSARDDPSMGYGYTF

V gene: TRBV12-3/TRBV12-4
D gene: -
CDR3 length: 13
CDR3 protein: CASDHGGQETQYF

V gene: TRBV5-1
D gene: -
CDR3 length: 11
CDR3 protein: CASSPGVEQFF